This TCR beta chain was sequenced during a study of spatial heterogeneity in lung cancer. Study-wide findings and caveats: For expanded intratumoral alpha and beta TCRs, counts tracked tumor mutation counts.

Each TCR cDNA molecule bore a unique molecular identifier. TCRdb reanalysed the 5' RACE reads using MiXCR and keeps one entry per CDR3 protein. The table lists about 5,300 distinct CDR3 sequences, 7.4% of them singletons. Concerning this clonotype itself: Its cognate antigen is unknown. This clone may be a read error of a much larger clone one base away.

Germline V gene sequence: CDR1 SGHVS, CDR2 FQNEAQ. The CDR3 has 15 amino acids. The time point was: sample taken at primary tumor resection. The donor group consisted of roughly 70 patients who had untreated, early-stage non-small cell lung cancer. Sequencing was performed on whole RNA extracted from tumor and nontumor lung tissue, or from frozen PBMC, and the material was left unsorted. V gene TRBV7-8 combines with J gene TRBJ1-2, with D possibly being TRBD1 (5 bases). This clonotype was sampled from a male donor with early-stage non-small cell lung cancer. The sample in question was lung tumor tissue, obtained at surgery. CDR3 sequence reads: CASSSSDSRYYGDTF. The CDR3 nucleotides are TGTGCCAGCAGCTCCTCAGACAGCCGATACTATGGCGACACCTTC.